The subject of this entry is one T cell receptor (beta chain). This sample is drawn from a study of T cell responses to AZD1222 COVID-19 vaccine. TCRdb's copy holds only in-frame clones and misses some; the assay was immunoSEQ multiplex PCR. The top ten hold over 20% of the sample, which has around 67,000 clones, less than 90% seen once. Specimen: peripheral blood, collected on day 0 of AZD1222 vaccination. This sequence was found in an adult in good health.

CDR3 sequence reads: CASSLQGSRDEQYF. The CDR3 DNA reads as TGTGCCAGCAGCCTACAGGGTAGTAGGGACGAGCAGTACTTC. The chain has TRBV5-5 and TRBJ2-7; a possible D gene is TRBD1 (6 bases). Trimming cost V 4 bases and J 5 bases, with 16 bases left between them. The CDR3 contains 14 residues. CDR1 and CDR2 from the germline V gene are SGHKS and YYEKEE (reference sequence).